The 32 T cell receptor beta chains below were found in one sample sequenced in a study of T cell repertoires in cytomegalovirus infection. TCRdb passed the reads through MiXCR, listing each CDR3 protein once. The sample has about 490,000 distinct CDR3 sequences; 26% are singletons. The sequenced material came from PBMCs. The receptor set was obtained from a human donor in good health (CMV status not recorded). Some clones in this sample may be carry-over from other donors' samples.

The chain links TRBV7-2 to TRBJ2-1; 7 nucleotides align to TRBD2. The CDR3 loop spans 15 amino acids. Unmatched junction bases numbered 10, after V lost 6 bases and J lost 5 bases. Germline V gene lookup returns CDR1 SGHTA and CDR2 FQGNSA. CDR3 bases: TGTGCCAGCAGACCCCCAGGGCTAGCGGACAATGAGCAGTTCTTC. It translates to CASRPPGLADNEQFF.

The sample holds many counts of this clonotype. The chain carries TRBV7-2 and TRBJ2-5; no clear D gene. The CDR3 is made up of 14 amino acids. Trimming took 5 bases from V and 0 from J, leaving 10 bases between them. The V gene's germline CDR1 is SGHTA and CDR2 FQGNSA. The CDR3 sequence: CASSLTVNQETQYF. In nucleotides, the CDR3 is TGTGCCAGCAGCCTTACGGTTAACCAAGAGACCCAGTACTTC.

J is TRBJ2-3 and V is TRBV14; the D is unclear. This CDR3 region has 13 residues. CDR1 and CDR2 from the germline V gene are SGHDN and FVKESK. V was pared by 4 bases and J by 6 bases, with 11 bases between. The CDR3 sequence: CASSRGIWDTQYF. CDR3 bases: TGTGCCAGCAGCCGTGGGATATGGGATACGCAGTATTTT.

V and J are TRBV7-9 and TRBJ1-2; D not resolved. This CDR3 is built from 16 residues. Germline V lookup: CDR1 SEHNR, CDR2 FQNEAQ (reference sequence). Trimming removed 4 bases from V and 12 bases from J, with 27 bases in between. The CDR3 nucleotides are TGTGCCAGCAGCTCTTCAGGACGGACTACCAGTAGAGGAAACACCTTC. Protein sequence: CASSSSGRTTSRGNTF.

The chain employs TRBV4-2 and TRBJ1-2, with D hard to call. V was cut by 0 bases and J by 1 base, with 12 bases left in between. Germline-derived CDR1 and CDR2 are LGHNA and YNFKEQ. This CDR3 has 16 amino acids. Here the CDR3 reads CASSQEVAGLNYGYTF. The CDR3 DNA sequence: TGTGCCAGCAGCCAAGAGGTAGCAGGACTTAACTATGGCTACACCTTC.

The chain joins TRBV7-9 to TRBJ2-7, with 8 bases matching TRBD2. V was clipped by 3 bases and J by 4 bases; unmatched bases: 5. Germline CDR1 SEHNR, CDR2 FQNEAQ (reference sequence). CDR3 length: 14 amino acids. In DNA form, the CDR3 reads TGTGCCAGCAGCTTTCCACTAGCGGAATACGAGCAGTACGTC. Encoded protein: CASSFPLAEYEQYV.

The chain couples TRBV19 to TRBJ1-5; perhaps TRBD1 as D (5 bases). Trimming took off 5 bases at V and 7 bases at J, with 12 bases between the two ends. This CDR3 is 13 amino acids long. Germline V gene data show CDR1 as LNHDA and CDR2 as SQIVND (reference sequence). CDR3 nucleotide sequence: TGTGCCAGTAGTGAAGGGGTCGGGCAGCCCCAGCATTTT. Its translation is CASSEGVGQPQHF.

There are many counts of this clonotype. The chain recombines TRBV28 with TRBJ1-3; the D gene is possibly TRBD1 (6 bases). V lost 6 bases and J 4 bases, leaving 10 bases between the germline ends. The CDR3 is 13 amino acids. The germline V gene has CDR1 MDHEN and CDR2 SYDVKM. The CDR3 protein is CASSPGTGNTIYF. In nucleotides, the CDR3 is TGTGCCAGCAGCCCCGGGACAGGAAACACCATATATTTT.

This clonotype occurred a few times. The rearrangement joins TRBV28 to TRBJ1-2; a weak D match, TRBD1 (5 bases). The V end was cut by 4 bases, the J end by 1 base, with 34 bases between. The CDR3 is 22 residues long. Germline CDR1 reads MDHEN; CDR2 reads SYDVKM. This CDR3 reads CASSSGLRGRTTFGKDNYGYTF. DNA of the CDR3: TGTGCCAGCAGTTCGGGTTTGCGCGGGCGGACAACTTTTGGGAAAGATAACTATGGCTACACCTTC.

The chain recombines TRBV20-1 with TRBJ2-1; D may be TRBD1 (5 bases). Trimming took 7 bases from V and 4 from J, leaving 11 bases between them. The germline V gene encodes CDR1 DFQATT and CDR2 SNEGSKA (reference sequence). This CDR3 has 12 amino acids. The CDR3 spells CSVSRTYNEQFF. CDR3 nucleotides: TGCAGTGTGAGTAGGACATACAATGAGCAGTTCTTC.

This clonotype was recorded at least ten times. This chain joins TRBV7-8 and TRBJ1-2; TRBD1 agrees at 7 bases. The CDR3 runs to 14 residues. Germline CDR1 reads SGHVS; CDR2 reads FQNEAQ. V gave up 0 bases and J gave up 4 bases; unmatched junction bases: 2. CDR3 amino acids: CASSLAGQAYGYTF. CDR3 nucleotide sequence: TGTGCCAGCAGCTTAGCTGGACAGGCCTATGGCTACACCTTC.

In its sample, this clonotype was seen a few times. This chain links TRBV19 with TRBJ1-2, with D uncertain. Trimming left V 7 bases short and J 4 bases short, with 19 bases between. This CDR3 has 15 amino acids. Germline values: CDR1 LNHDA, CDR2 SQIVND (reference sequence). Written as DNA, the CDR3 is TGTGCCAGTAAAGCCGTCCTAGGCGCGACCTATGGCTACACCTTC. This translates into CASKAVLGATYGYTF.

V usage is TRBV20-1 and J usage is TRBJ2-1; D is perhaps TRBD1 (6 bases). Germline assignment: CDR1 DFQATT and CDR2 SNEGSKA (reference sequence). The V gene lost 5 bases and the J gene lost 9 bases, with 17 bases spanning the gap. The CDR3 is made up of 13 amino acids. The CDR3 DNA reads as TGCAGTGCTTCCCTCGAGGGGGATGGTGAGCAGTTCTTC. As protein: CSASLEGDGEQFF.

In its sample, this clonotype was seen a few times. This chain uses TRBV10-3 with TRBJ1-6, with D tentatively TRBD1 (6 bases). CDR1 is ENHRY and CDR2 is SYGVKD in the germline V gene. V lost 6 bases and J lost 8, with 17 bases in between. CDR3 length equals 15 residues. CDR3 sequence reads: CAIRNEDRRHSPLHF. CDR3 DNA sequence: TGTGCCATCAGGAACGAGGACAGAAGGCATTCACCCCTCCACTTT.

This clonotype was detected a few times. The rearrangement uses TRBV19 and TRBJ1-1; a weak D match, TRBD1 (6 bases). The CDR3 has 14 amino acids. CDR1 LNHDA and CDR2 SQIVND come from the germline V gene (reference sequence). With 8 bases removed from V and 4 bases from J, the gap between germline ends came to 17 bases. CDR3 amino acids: CASSLRGGGTEAFF. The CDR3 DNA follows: TGTGCCAGTTCTCTCAGGGGTGGTGGCACTGAAGCTTTCTTT.

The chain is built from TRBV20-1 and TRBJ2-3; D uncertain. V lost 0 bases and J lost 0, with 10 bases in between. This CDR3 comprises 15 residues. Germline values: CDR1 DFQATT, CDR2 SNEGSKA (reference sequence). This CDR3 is CSARDLSSSTDTQYF. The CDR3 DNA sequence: TGCAGTGCTAGAGATCTTAGCTCTAGCACAGATACGCAGTATTTT.

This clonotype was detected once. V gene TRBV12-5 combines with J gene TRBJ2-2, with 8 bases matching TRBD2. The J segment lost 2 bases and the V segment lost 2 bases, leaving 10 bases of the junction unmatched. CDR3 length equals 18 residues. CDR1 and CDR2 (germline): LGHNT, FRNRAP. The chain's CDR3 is CASGLTKTSGVNTGELFF. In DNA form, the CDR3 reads TGTGCTAGTGGTTTGACGAAAACTAGCGGAGTTAACACCGGGGAGCTGTTTTTT.

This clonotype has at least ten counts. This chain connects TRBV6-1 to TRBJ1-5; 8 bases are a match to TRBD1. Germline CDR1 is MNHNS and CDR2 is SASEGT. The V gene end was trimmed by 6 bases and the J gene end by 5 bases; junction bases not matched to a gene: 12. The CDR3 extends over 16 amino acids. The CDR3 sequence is CASRPSLQGEHQPQHF. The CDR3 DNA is TGTGCCAGCAGACCCTCCCTACAGGGGGAGCATCAGCCCCAGCATTTT.

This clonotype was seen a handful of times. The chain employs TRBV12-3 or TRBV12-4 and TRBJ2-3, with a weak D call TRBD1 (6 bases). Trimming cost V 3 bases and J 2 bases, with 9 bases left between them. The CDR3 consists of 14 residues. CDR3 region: CASSFDRITDTQYF. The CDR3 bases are TGTGCCAGCAGTTTCGACAGGATCACAGATACGCAGTATTTT.

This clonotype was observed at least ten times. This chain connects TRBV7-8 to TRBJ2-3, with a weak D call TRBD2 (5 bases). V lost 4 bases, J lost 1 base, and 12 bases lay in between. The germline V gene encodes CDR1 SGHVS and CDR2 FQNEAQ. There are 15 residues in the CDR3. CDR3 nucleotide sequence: TGTGCCAGCAGCTCCTCGGCGGGTGGCACAGATACGCAGTATTTT. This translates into CASSSSAGGTDTQYF.

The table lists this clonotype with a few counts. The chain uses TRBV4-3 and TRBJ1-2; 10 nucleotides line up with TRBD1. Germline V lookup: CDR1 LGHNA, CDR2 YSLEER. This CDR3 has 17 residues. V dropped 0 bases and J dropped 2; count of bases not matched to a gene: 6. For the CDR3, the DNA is TGCGCCAGCAGCCAAGATTCCGGGACAGGGGCCAACTATGGCTACACCTTC. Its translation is CASSQDSGTGANYGYTF.

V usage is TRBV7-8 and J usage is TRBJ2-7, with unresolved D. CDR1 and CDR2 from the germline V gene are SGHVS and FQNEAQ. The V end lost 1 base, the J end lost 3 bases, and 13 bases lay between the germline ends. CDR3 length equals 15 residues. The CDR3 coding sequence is TGTGCCAGCAGCTTAGATGACACCCTCGACTACGAGCAGTACGTC. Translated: CASSLDDTLDYEQYV.

The CDR3 reads CASSLQGTSRGEQFF. In DNA, the CDR3 is TGTGCCAGCAGCCTCCAGGGGACTTCGCGGGGTGAGCAGTTCTTC. The chain carries TRBV7-3 and TRBJ2-1; D possibly matches TRBD1 or TRBD2 (6 bases each). The CDR3 has 15 residues. Per the germline V gene, CDR1 is SGHTA and CDR2 is FQGTGA. The V end was cut by 5 bases, the J end by 9 bases, with 20 bases between.

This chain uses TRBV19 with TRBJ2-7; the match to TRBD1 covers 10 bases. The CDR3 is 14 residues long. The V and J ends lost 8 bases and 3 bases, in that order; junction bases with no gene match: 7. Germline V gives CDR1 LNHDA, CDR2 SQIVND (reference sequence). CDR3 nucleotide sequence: TGTGCCAGTGCACCGGGACAGGGGAACTACGAGCAGTACGTC. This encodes CASAPGQGNYEQYV.

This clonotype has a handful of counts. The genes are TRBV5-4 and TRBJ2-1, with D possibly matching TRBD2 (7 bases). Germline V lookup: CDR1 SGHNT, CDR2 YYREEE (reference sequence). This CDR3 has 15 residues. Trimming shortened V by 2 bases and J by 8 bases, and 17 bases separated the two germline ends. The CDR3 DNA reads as TGTGCCAGCAGCTTAAGCTGGGGCGGGGGCGATGAGCAGTTCTTC. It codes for CASSLSWGGGDEQFF.

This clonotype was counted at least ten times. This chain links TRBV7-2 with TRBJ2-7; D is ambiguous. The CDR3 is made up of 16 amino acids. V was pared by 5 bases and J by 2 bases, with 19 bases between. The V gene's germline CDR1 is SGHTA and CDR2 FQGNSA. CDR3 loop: CASSPTGVIRAYEQYF. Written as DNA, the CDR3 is TGTGCCAGCAGCCCCACCGGCGTGATACGGGCCTACGAGCAGTACTTC. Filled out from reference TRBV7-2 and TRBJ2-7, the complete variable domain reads GAGVSQSPSNKVTEKGKDVELRCDPISGHTALYWYRQSLGQGLEFLIYFQGNSAPDKSGLPSDRFSAERTGGSVSTLTIQRTQQEDSAVYLCASSPTGVIRAYEQYFGPGTRLTVT.

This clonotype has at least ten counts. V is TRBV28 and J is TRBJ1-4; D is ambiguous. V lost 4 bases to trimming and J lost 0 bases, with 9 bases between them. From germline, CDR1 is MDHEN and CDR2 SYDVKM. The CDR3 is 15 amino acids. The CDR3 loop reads CASSSLGATNEKLFF. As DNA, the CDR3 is TGTGCCAGCAGTTCTCTAGGCGCAACTAATGAAAAACTGTTTTTT.

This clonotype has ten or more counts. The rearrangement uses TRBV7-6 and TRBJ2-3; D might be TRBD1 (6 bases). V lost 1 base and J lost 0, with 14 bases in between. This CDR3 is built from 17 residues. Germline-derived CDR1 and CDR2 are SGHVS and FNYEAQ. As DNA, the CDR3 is TGTGCCAGCAGCTTAGGGGCAGGGGTGGGCAGCACAGATACGCAGTATTTT. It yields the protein CASSLGAGVGSTDTQYF.

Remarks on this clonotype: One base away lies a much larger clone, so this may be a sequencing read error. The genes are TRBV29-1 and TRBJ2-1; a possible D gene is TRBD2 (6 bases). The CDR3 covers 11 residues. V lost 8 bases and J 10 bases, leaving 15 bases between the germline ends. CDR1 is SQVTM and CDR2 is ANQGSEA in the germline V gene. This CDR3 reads CSTRGSKEQFF. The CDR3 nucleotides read TGCAGCACCCGGGGGAGCAAGGAGCAGTTCTTC.

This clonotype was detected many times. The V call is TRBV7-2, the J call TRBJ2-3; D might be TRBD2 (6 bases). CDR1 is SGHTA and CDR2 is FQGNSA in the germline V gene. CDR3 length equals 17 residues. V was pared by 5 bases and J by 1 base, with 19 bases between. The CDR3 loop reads CASSHGAGLGGTDTQYF. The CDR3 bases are TGTGCCAGCAGCCATGGGGCGGGGCTGGGTGGCACAGATACGCAGTATTTT.

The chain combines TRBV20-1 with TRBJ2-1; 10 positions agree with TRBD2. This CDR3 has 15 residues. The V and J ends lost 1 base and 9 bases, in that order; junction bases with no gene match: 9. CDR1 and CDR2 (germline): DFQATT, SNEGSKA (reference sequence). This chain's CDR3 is CSARGLGSGRGEQFF. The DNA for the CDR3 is TGCAGTGCTAGAGGCCTTGGGAGCGGGAGGGGTGAGCAGTTCTTC.

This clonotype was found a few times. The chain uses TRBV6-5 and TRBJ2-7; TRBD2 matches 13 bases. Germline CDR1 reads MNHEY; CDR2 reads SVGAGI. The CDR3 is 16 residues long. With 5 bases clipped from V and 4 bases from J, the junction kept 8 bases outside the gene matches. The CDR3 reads CASSSRTSGSGYEQYF. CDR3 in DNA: TGTGCCAGCAGTAGCCGGACTAGCGGGAGCGGTTACGAGCAGTACTTC.